One sample yielded the 30 T cell receptor beta chains listed below, sequenced in a study of response to subunit inactivated influenza vaccine. TCRdb passed the RT-PCR reads through MiXCR, listing each CDR3 protein once. The top ten hold about an eighth of the sample, which has 450,000 to 600,000 distinct CDR3 sequences, approximately 7.6% seen once. Sequencing used PBMCs from blood, obtained about 23 months after vaccination. The receptors here all came from a man between 45 and 75 years old who received an inactivated influenza vaccine.

This clonotype was detected only a few times. The CDR3 spells CASSLGFVERSYNEQFF. The DNA of the CDR3 is TGTGCCAGCAGCTTAGGATTTGTCGAGCGGTCCTACAATGAGCAGTTCTTC. The V call is TRBV7-9, the J call TRBJ2-1, with D possibly TRBD2 on 5 matching bases. This CDR3 is built from 17 residues. CDR1 and CDR2 from the germline V gene are SEHNR and FQNEAQ (reference sequence). V was pared by 1 base and J by 1 base, with 14 bases between.

V is TRBV4-3 and J is TRBJ2-5, with D tentatively TRBD1 (5 bases). Per the germline V gene, CDR1 is LGHNA and CDR2 is YSLEER. V lost 3 bases, J lost 4 bases, and 9 bases lay in between. This CDR3 is 13 amino acids long. CDR3 nucleotides: TGCGCCAGCAGCCACCAGGGTGGAGAGACCCAGTACTTC. It is translated as CASSHQGGETQYF.

This clonotype was seen at least ten times. In nucleotides, the CDR3 is TGCAGTGCTAGTTGGGGGTACAATGAGCAGTTCTTC. It yields the protein CSASWGYNEQFF. The chain recombines TRBV20-1 with TRBJ2-1; possibly TRBD1 or TRBD2 for D (5 bases each). The germline V and J ends were trimmed by 3 bases and 4 bases, with 7 bases remaining between them. The germline CDR1 and CDR2 sequences are DFQATT and SNEGSKA (reference sequence). The CDR3 covers 12 residues.

This clonotype was seen more than once but under ten times. This chain connects TRBV29-1 to TRBJ2-7; a possible D gene is TRBD2 (5 bases). The CDR3 spans 14 residues. Germline lookup yields CDR1 SQVTM and CDR2 ANQGSEA. Trimming pared 4 bases from V and 2 bases from J, leaving 15 bases between. The chain's CDR3 is CSVVDGMKPYEQYF. CDR3 nucleotide sequence: TGCAGCGTTGTCGACGGGATGAAACCCTACGAGCAGTACTTC.

This sequence joins TRBV20-1 and TRBJ1-4; 7 positions match TRBD1. J gave up 8 bases and V 0 bases, and 6 bases lay outside the gene matches. The CDR3 is made up of 14 amino acids. Germline CDR1 and CDR2: DFQATT and SNEGSKA (reference sequence). The CDR3 region is CSARDHRGREKLFF. The CDR3 nucleotides are TGCAGTGCTAGAGATCACAGGGGTCGGGAAAAACTGTTTTTT.

This clonotype showed up just a few times. The V call is TRBV4-1, the J call TRBJ2-3, with D tentatively TRBD2 (5 bases). The CDR3 is 16 residues long. V was cut by 2 bases and J by 2 bases, with 14 bases left in between. Germline CDR1 reads MGHRA; CDR2 reads YSYEKL. In nucleotides, the CDR3 is TGCGCCAGCAGCCAAAGCCGGGGTTACTACACAGATACGCAGTATTTT. Translating gives CASSQSRGYYTDTQYF.

The V and J genes are TRBV25-1 and TRBJ1-1, with unresolved D. Between the trimmed V and J ends, which lost 3 bases and 3 bases, there was a span of 11 bases. CDR1 and CDR2 (germline): MGHDK, SYGVNS. CDR3 length equals 14 residues. CDR3 loop: CASSELGRDTEAFF. The DNA of the CDR3 is TGTGCCAGCAGTGAGTTAGGGAGGGACACTGAAGCTTTCTTT. The full variable domain, in which reference TRBV25-1 and TRBJ1-1 provide the parts outside the CDR3, is EADIYQTPRYLVIGTGKKITLECSQTMGHDKMYWYQQDPGMELHLIHYSYGVNSTEKGDLSSESTVSRIRTEHFPLTLESARPSHTSQYLCASSELGRDTEAFFGQGTRLTVV.

This clonotype was seen more than once but under ten times. This chain connects TRBV27 to TRBJ1-2; D remains ambiguous. The CDR3 length is 13 residues. Between the trimmed V and J ends, which lost 3 bases and 10 bases, there was a span of 15 bases. In germline, CDR1 is MNHEY, CDR2 SMNVEV (reference sequence). CDR3 protein: CASSFNLRGNYTF. The CDR3, as DNA: TGTGCCAGCAGTTTTAATCTAAGAGGGAACTACACCTTC.

For the CDR3, the DNA is TGCGCCAGCAGTACTTCTCCGGGACAGGGATTTCGGAGGGTTAATGAAAAACTGTTTTTT. Amino acids: CASSTSPGQGFRRVNEKLFF. The chain has TRBV5-1 and TRBJ1-4; TRBD1 matches at 9 bases. There are 20 residues in the CDR3. Trimming cost V 5 bases and J 4 bases; bases outside gene matches: 21. Germline V gene data show CDR1 as SGHRS and CDR2 as YFSETQ. Variable domain in full (rest from reference TRBV5-1 and TRBJ1-4): KAGVTQTPRYLIKTRGQQVTLSCSPISGHRSVSWYQQTPGQGLQFLFEYFSETQRNKGNFPGRFSGRQFSNSRSEMNVSTLELGDSALYLCASSTSPGQGFRRVNEKLFFGSGTQLSVL.

This clonotype appeared many times. The chain joins TRBV5-1 to TRBJ2-7; tentatively, D is TRBD1 or TRBD2 (5 bases each). The CDR3 covers 16 residues. Trimming left V 4 bases short and J 4 bases short, with 21 bases between. In germline, CDR1 is SGHRS, CDR2 YFSETQ. In DNA, the CDR3 is TGCGCCAGCAGCACCGCTACCGGGACGGGGAAATACGAGCAGTACTTC. Amino acids: CASSTATGTGKYEQYF.

Only a few counts were recorded for this clonotype. This chain links TRBV4-1 with TRBJ2-3; unclear D gene. V was pared by 0 bases and J by 5 bases, with 9 bases between. CDR3 size: 14 residues. In germline, CDR1 is MGHRA, CDR2 YSYEKL. CDR3 bases: TGCGCCAGCAGCCAAGATCTGCCGAAAGATACGCAGTATTTT. Residues: CASSQDLPKDTQYF.

This clonotype appeared many times. This sequence joins TRBV25-1 and TRBJ1-1; D might be TRBD1 (6 bases). Trimming removed 3 bases at V and 4 bases at J, with 12 bases between. Germline-derived CDR1 and CDR2 are MGHDK and SYGVNS. The CDR3 extends over 14 amino acids. The CDR3 bases are TGTGCCAGCAGTGAGAACAGGGTGGGCACTGAAGCTTTCTTT. Residues: CASSENRVGTEAFF. Full variable domain (outside the CDR3, taken from reference TRBV25-1 and TRBJ1-1): EADIYQTPRYLVIGTGKKITLECSQTMGHDKMYWYQQDPGMELHLIHYSYGVNSTEKGDLSSESTVSRIRTEHFPLTLESARPSHTSQYLCASSENRVGTEAFFGQGTRLTVV.

The gene calls are TRBV18 and TRBJ2-2; no clear D gene. Germline V gene data show CDR1 as KGHSH and CDR2 as LQKENI. The CDR3 is 16 amino acids. Trimming took 2 bases from V and 6 from J, leaving 16 bases between them. This CDR3 is CASSPSRASSPGELFF. CDR3 coding DNA: TGTGCCAGCTCACCATCCCGGGCCTCCTCTCCCGGGGAGCTGTTTTTT. The entire variable domain, with the rest obtained from reference TRBV18 and TRBJ2-2, is as follows: NAGVMQNPRHLVRRRGQEARLRCSPMKGHSHVYWYRQLPEEGLKFMVYLQKENIIDESGMPKERFSAEFPKEGPSILRIQQVVRGDSAAYFCASSPSRASSPGELFFGEGSRLTVL.

This clonotype was seen a few times. The gene calls are TRBV29-1 and TRBJ2-3; D might be TRBD1 or TRBD2, each matching 5 bases. This CDR3 spans 15 amino acids. With 6 bases removed from V and 6 bases from J, the gap between germline ends came to 22 bases. Per the germline V gene, CDR1 is SQVTM and CDR2 is ANQGSEA. The CDR3 coding sequence is TGCAGCGTGGCAACCGGGACCGCCGGCGCGGATACGCAGTATTTT. It specifies CSVATGTAGADTQYF.

This clonotype has a count of ten or more. CDR3 in DNA: TGTGCCACCAGTGATGCCCGAATAAACTCTGGAAACACCATATATTTT. This gives the protein CATSDARINSGNTIYF. V usage is TRBV24-1 and J usage is TRBJ1-3; no reliable D call. CDR1 is KGHDR and CDR2 is SFDVKD in the germline V gene. The ends were cut back, 3 bases at V and 0 bases at J, with 11 bases in the middle. This CDR3 contains 16 residues.

In this sample, this clonotype turned up many times. The genes are TRBV4-1 and TRBJ2-7; 9 nucleotides agree with TRBD2. CDR1 and CDR2 from the germline V gene are MGHRA and YSYEKL. The junction had 13 bases not matched to a gene; V was cut back by 6 bases and J by 4 bases. The CDR3 is made up of 16 amino acids. Here the CDR3 reads CASRQNLAGQTYEQYF. CDR3 DNA: TGCGCCAGCAGACAAAATCTAGCGGGGCAGACTTACGAGCAGTACTTC.

The sample holds a few counts of this clonotype. The chain employs TRBV11-2 and TRBJ1-2; 7 bases align to TRBD1. The ends lost 5 bases at V and 10 bases at J; junction bases unmatched: 16. CDR3 length: 15 residues. The germline gives CDR1 SGHAT, CDR2 FQNNGV. DNA of the CDR3: TGTGCCAGCAGCCCACTTCCCGTCAGGGGGACAGTCTACACCTTC. This translates into CASSPLPVRGTVYTF.

This clonotype was counted a few times. The chain is built from TRBV4-2 and TRBJ1-4; TRBD1 is a possible D gene (6 bases). V lost 1 base to trimming and J lost 0 bases, with 9 bases between them. The CDR3 runs 16 residues. Germline assignment: CDR1 LGHNA and CDR2 YNFKEQ. The CDR3 DNA reads TGTGCCAGCAGCCAAGGGACAGCCGCAACTAATGAAAAACTGTTTTTT. This translates into CASSQGTAATNEKLFF.

Of note for this clonotype: Germline is not matched at one junction end, which may reflect a read error. J is TRBJ2-7 and V is TRBV7-9; 9 bases are a match to TRBD1. The length of the CDR3 is 16 residues. CDR1 and CDR2 from the germline V gene are SEHNR and FQNEAQ (reference sequence). Written as DNA, the CDR3 is TGTGCTAGCAGCTTAGCTTCGCCGGGACAGGGTTACGAGCAGTACTTC. The encoded protein is CASSLASPGQGYEQYF.

This clonotype has at least ten counts. The chain uses TRBV20-1 and TRBJ2-1, with 12 positions matching TRBD2. Trimming took 0 bases from V and 2 from J; bases not matched to a gene: 8. In germline, CDR1 is DFQATT, CDR2 SNEGSKA (reference sequence). The CDR3 has 18 amino acids. The CDR3: CSARDRTSGKVAYNEQFF. DNA of the CDR3: TGCAGTGCTAGAGATCGGACTAGCGGGAAAGTAGCCTACAATGAGCAGTTCTTC.

The gene calls are TRBV4-1 and TRBJ1-2; 10 bases line up with TRBD1. This CDR3 is built from 15 residues. The germline gives CDR1 MGHRA, CDR2 YSYEKL. V dropped 0 bases and J dropped 8; count of bases not matched to a gene: 6. In DNA form, the CDR3 reads TGCGCCAGCAGCCAAGACTGGACAGGGGGAAGGGGCTACACCTTC. Its translation is CASSQDWTGGRGYTF.

This clonotype has at least ten counts. DNA of the CDR3: TGTGCCAGCAGTTACTTCGGAGGGGGGGTAATAAGCAATCAGCCCCAGCATTTT. Protein sequence: CASSYFGGGVISNQPQHF. The chain recombines TRBV6-5 with TRBJ1-5; a weak D match, TRBD1 (6 bases). Trimming shortened V by 1 base and J by 1 base, and 17 bases separated the two germline ends. The germline gives CDR1 MNHEY, CDR2 SVGAGI. This CDR3 has 18 amino acids.

This clonotype turned up a few times. The gene calls are TRBV7-2 and TRBJ2-5; TRBD1 matches at 11 bases. V lost 4 bases, J lost 7 bases, and 5 bases stayed unmatched. The CDR3 length is 14 residues. Germline CDR1 reads SGHTA; CDR2 reads FQGNSA. CDR3 residues: CASSSGTGGWTQYF. As DNA, the CDR3 is TGTGCCAGCAGCTCGGGGACAGGGGGGTGGACCCAGTACTTC.

The genes are TRBV5-6 and TRBJ2-7; D may be TRBD1 or TRBD2 (5 bases each). The CDR3 is 12 amino acids. V lost 7 bases to trimming and J lost 5 bases, with 13 bases between them. Germline CDR1 reads SGHDT; CDR2 reads YYEEEE. The CDR3 reads CASLNRDDEQYF. The DNA of the CDR3 is TGTGCCAGCCTCAACCGGGACGACGAGCAGTACTTC.

This clonotype was detected ten times or more. This chain connects TRBV4-1 to TRBJ2-7; D might be TRBD1 or TRBD2, each matching 5 bases. CDR3 length: 16 amino acids. Germline V gene sequence: CDR1 MGHRA, CDR2 YSYEKL. Trimming took 0 bases from V and 2 from J, leaving 14 bases between them. CDR3 bases: TGCGCCAGCAGCCAAGATCCACCGGGACGGACCTACGAGCAGTACTTC. Translated: CASSQDPPGRTYEQYF.

The J gene is TRBJ1-1, the V gene TRBV29-1; D unresolved. Trimming took off 6 bases at V and 5 bases at J, with 16 bases between the two ends. Germline V gene data show CDR1 as SQVTM and CDR2 as ANQGSEA. This CDR3 contains 13 residues. CDR3 nucleotides: TGCAGCGTCGCGGGAAGGTCGATGACTGAAGCTTTCTTT. It encodes CSVAGRSMTEAFF.

This clonotype was detected only a few times. The chain uses TRBV4-2 and TRBJ1-6, with 7 bases that match TRBD1. The V gene's germline CDR1 is LGHNA and CDR2 YNFKEQ. The CDR3 extends over 16 amino acids. Trimming cost V 0 bases and J 6 bases; bases outside gene matches: 5. The DNA of the CDR3 is TGTGCCAGCAGCCAAGATCGGCGACAGGGTAATTCACCCCTCCACTTT. Protein product: CASSQDRRQGNSPLHF.

The sample holds many counts of this clonotype. This chain joins TRBV15 and TRBJ2-1; 13 bases align to TRBD2. The V and J ends lost 5 bases and 9 bases, in that order; junction bases with no gene match: 7. Germline V gives CDR1 LNHNV, CDR2 YYDKDF (reference sequence). The CDR3 consists of 15 residues. The CDR3 DNA reads TGTGCCACCAGCGGGAGGACTAGCGGGGGAATTGAGCAGTTCTTC. Protein product: CATSGRTSGGIEQFF.

This clonotype has a count of ten or more. The chain couples TRBV3-1 to TRBJ2-1; possible D gene TRBD1, 6 bases. V lost 2 bases and J lost 1, with 15 bases in between. The CDR3 has 17 residues. The V gene's germline CDR1 is LGHDT and CDR2 YNNKEL (reference sequence). CDR3 nucleotide sequence: TGTGCCAGCAGCCAATCTGCCTACAGGGTTTCCTACAATGAGCAGTTCTTC. Amino acids: CASSQSAYRVSYNEQFF.

This clonotype has ten or more counts. The chain couples TRBV5-1 to TRBJ1-1, with a weak D call TRBD1 (6 bases). The germline V gene has CDR1 SGHRS and CDR2 YFSETQ. Between the trimmed V and J ends, which lost 0 bases and 2 bases, there was a span of 17 bases. The CDR3 sequence is 17 residues long. The CDR3: CASSLGQGGLLNTEAFF. The CDR3 DNA sequence: TGCGCCAGCAGCTTGGGGCAAGGGGGACTCCTAAACACTGAAGCTTTCTTT. Filled out from reference TRBV5-1 and TRBJ1-1, the complete variable domain reads KAGVTQTPRYLIKTRGQQVTLSCSPISGHRSVSWYQQTPGQGLQFLFEYFSETQRNKGNFPGRFSGRQFSNSRSEMNVSTLELGDSALYLCASSLGQGGLLNTEAFFGQGTRLTVV.